This T cell receptor beta chain was documented in a study of OX40 agonist ivuxolimab in advanced cancers. Study in general: Age averaged roughly 60 years (range roughly 20 to 90), and about 86% were male.

Assay used: immunoSEQ multiplex PCR; TCRdb lists only in-frame clones, some missing. The sample records over 30,000 clones, 74% being singletons. CDR1 is WNHNN, CDR2 SYGVQD, per germline (reference sequence). CDR3 size: 16 residues. Germline trimming cut 2 bases from V and 0 bases from J; bases unmatched to any gene: 5. Autoimmune disease history or systemic immunosuppression was exclusionary. Here the sequenced sample was CD4+ or CD8+ T cells sorted from blood, taken in a trial of the OX40 agonist ivuxolimab. The source of this sequence is an adult with an advanced solid tumor such as melanoma, head and neck, liver or kidney cancer. This chain uses TRBV10-1 with TRBJ2-7; 9 nucleotides agree with TRBD1. The CDR3 coding sequence is TGCGCCAGCAGTGAGCGTAAGGGACAGGGCTCCTACGAGCAGTACTTC. It yields the protein CASSERKGQGSYEQYF.